The sequence of this T cell receptor (beta chain) was determined in a study of OX40 agonist ivuxolimab in advanced cancers. Study-wide background: Patients were dosed intravenously with ivuxolimab at 0.01 to 10 mg/kg every 2 weeks. Study conclusions and caveats: Not determined was the antigen specificity of the expanded peripheral T cells. In the 0.1-3.0 mg/kg groups, partial responders showed among the lowest expansion.

Peripheral blood came from all dose cohorts at three timepoints. The method was immunoSEQ multiplex PCR; TCRdb's version includes in-frame clones alone and lacks a portion of them. The data show about 67,000 clones, around nine tenths seen once. As concerns this clone: Antigen: not known.

The sequence was obtained from an adult with an advanced solid tumor such as melanoma, head and neck, liver or kidney cancer. Source: CD4+ or CD8+ T cells sorted from blood, taken in a trial of the OX40 agonist ivuxolimab.

The CDR3 region has the DNA TGCGCCAGCAGCCAAGATACCGGACTAGCGGGAGTGGAGCAGTACTTC. It is translated as CASSQDTGLAGVEQYF. The chain couples TRBV4-1 to TRBJ2-7; TRBD2 matches at 13 bases. CDR1 MGHRA and CDR2 YSYEKL come from the germline V gene. The CDR3 extends over 16 amino acids. Trimming took 0 bases from V and 7 from J; bases not matched to a gene: 6.